This T cell receptor (beta chain) stems from a study of blood T cell repertoires in COVID-19. The germline V and J ends were trimmed by 4 bases and 6 bases, with 16 bases remaining between them. The germline gives CDR1 LNHDA, CDR2 SQIVND (reference sequence). CDR3 length: 15 amino acids. Authors' methods: Estimation of nucleated cell counts was performed using reference gene primer amplification. Produced via immunoSEQ multiplex PCR; TCRdb's table is partial and in-frame only. V, J and clone size were drawn from that table, and D and trimming were deduced from the DNA. The data show about 250,000 clones, 86% seen once.

The receptor's source is a man in his forties who had recovered from COVID-19. This chain uses TRBV19 with TRBJ2-1; tentative D call: TRBD2 (6 bases). Material: PBMCs or T cells enriched from blood (not recorded which). The CDR3 is CASSRGAGSFNEQFF. Here the CDR3 DNA reads TGTGCCAGTAGTAGAGGGGCGGGGAGCTTCAATGAGCAGTTCTTC. The variable domain in full, with the rest retrieved from reference TRBV19 and TRBJ2-1, is DGGITQSPKYLFRKEGQNVTLSCEQNLNHDAMYWYRQDPGQGLRLIYYSQIVNDFQKGDIAEGYSVSREKKESFPLTVTSAQKNPTAFYLCASSRGAGSFNEQFFGPGTRLTVL.